The rows below give T cell receptor beta chains drawn from one sample of a study of spatial heterogeneity in lung cancer. In TCRdb, the 5' RACE reads were re-called with MiXCR into one record per CDR3 protein. The table shows under 100,000 distinct CDR3 sequences, with approximately 8.2% occurring only once. Sequenced material: PBMCs, taken at surgery. The receptors shown here come from a male donor with early-stage non-small cell lung cancer. CDR3s include the opening cysteine and the closing phenylalanine or tryptophan. A D gene is named only where the DNA matches it firmly. Some rows mark clone size as missing; the rest say once, few, many or name a class of expanded clone.

J	size	D	V	DNA	CDR3
TRBJ2-7	many	TRBD1	TRBV7-9	TGTGCCAGCACCGAAGACAGGGTAGGAGACGAGCAGTACTTC	CASTEDRVGDEQYF
TRBJ1-1	NA	NA	TRBV7-2	TGTGCCAGCCGACTAGTGCGCACTGAAGCTTTCTTT	CASRLVRTEAFF
TRBJ1-1	few	NA	TRBV14	TGTGCCAGCAGCCAAAAGGGCATGAACACTGAAGCTTTCTTT	CASSQKGMNTEAFF
TRBJ2-5	NA	TRBD2	TRBV19	TGTGCCAGCCATCCAGGGGCTAGCGGGGGTGCCGGACAGAGGACCCAGTACTTC	CASHPGASGGAGQRTQYF
TRBJ2-1	many	NA	TRBV28	TGTGCCAGCATGGGGGGCTTGTACAATGAGCAGTTCTTC	CASMGGLYNEQFF
TRBJ1-6	many	NA	TRBV28	TGTGCCAGCAGGACACAGGGTGGGTCCTATAATTCACCCCTCCACTTT	CASRTQGGSYNSPLHF
TRBJ1-1	NA	TRBD1	TRBV12-3/TRBV12-4	TGTGCCAGCAGTTTGGACAGGGAGGGCACTGAAGCTTTCTTT	CASSLDREGTEAFF
TRBJ2-1	few	TRBD1	TRBV7-2	TGTGCCAGCAGCCTGGACAGGAGCTCCTACAATGAGCAGTTCTTC	CASSLDRSSYNEQFF
TRBJ2-7	few	NA	TRBV12-3/TRBV12-4	TGTGCCAGCAGTTCTCACCGGGACATCATCTACGAGCAGTACTTC	CASSSHRDIIYEQYF
TRBJ2-1	NA	TRBD2	TRBV19	TGTGCCAGTACCGCGACTAGCAACTACAATGAGCAGTTCTTC	CASTATSNYNEQFF
TRBJ2-1	few	TRBD2	TRBV19	TGTGCCAGTAGTGCACTAGCGGGGGTCAATGAGCAGTTCTTC	CASSALAGVNEQFF
TRBJ2-3	NA	NA	TRBV20-1	TGCAGTGCCCCCGTAAGAAGCGGATCAGATACGCAGTATTTT	CSAPVRSGSDTQYF
TRBJ1-2	few	NA	TRBV4-2	TGTGCCAGCAGCCAAGATGAAACGGGCCCTCCGGGGGGCTACACCTTC	CASSQDETGPPGGYTF
TRBJ2-1	NA	TRBD2	TRBV29-1	TGCAGCGTCTCGGAGGGAGGGCCTCTTGAGCAGTTCTTC	CSVSEGGPLEQFF
TRBJ2-3	many	NA	TRBV4-3	TGCGCCAGCAGCCAAGATTTTACAGATACGCAGTATTTT	CASSQDFTDTQYF
TRBJ2-1	few	TRBD2	TRBV6-5	TGTGCCAGCAGTTACGCGTGGGGGGGAGAGCAGTTCTTC	CASSYAWGGEQFF
TRBJ2-7	few	NA	TRBV29-1	TGCAGCGTTGAAGTAAGGGGACGTTCCTACGAGCAGTACTTC	CSVEVRGRSYEQYF
TRBJ2-7	many	NA	TRBV5-1	TGCGCCAGCAGCTTGGTAGGGGATCTGAACGAGCAGTACTTC	CASSLVGDLNEQYF
TRBJ2-4	NA	NA	TRBV2	TGTGCCAGCAGTGATGTACGCGCAATAGCCAAAAACATTCAGTACTTC	CASSDVRAIAKNIQYF
TRBJ2-5	NA	TRBD2	TRBV28	TGTGCCAGCAGCTCTAGCGGGCAAGAGACCCAGTACTTC	CASSSSGQETQYF
TRBJ2-3	many	NA	TRBV6-2/TRBV6-3	TGTGCCAGCAGTTACTCTGGGACTGCAAGTGGGACGCAGTATTTT	CASSYSGTASGTQYF
TRBJ2-1	few	TRBD2	TRBV4-3	TGCGCCAGCAGCCAAGATCCCGTAGCGGGGGGGCTCTACAATGAGCAGTTCTTC	CASSQDPVAGGLYNEQFF
TRBJ1-5	NA	TRBD1	TRBV6-2/TRBV6-3	TGTGCCACCAAGAACAGGGGCGTTGGGAGCAATCAGCCCCAGCATTTT	CATKNRGVGSNQPQHF